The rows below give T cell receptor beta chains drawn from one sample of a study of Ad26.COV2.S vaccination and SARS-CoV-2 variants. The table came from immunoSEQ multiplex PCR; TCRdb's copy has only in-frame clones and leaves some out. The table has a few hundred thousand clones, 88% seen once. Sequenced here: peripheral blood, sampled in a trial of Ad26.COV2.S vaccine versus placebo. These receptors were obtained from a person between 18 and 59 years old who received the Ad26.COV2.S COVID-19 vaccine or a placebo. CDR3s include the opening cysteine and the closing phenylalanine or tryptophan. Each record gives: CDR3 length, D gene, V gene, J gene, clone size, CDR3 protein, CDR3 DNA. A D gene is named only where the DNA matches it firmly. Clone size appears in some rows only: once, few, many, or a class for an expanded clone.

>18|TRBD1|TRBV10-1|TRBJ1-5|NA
CASSCPGTGPSGNQPQHF
TGCGCCAGCAGTTGCCCGGGGACAGGGCCGTCGGGCAATCAGCCCCAGCATTTT
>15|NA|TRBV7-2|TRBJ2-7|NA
CASSSMGAGSYEQYF
TGTGCCAGCAGCTCCATGGGGGCAGGGTCCTACGAGCAGTACTTC
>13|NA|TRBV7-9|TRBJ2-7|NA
CASSLVAGYEQYF
TGTGCCAGCAGCTTAGTGGCGGGGTACGAGCAGTACTTC
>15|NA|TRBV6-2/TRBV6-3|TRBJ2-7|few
CASSYQGTAWYEQYF
TGTGCCAGCAGTTACCAGGGGACCGCGTGGTACGAGCAGTACTTC
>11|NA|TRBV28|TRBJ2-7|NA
CASSSFYEQYF
TGTGCCAGCAGTTCTTTTTACGAGCAGTACTTC
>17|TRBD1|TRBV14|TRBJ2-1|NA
CASSQDGGQGTNNEQFF
TGTGCCAGCAGCCAAGATGGGGGACAGGGCACAAACAATGAGCAGTTCTTC
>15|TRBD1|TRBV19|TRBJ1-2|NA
CASSIDRDGNYGYTF
TGTGCCAGTAGTATCGACAGGGATGGGAACTATGGCTACACCTTC
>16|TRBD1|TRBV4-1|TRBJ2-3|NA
CASSRNPGQGQDTQYF
TGCGCCAGCAGCCGGAATCCGGGACAGGGCCAAGATACGCAGTATTTT
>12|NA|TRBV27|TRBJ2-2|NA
CASSDHPGELFF
TGTGCCAGCAGTGATCACCCCGGGGAGCTGTTTTTT
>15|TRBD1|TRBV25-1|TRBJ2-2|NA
CASSASSTGIGELFF
TGTGCCAGCAGTGCAAGCTCGACAGGGATCGGGGAGCTGTTTTTT
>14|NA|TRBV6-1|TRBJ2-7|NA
CASSEQGGVLEQYF
TGTGCCAGCAGTGAACAGGGCGGGGTCCTCGAGCAGTACTTC
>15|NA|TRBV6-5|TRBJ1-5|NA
CASTLPGGGNQPQHF
TGTGCCAGCACTCTGCCCGGAGGTGGCAATCAGCCCCAGCATTTT
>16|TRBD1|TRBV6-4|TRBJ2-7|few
CASSIIWDSISYEQYF
TGTGCCAGCAGTATTATATGGGACAGTATCTCCTACGAGCAGTACTTC
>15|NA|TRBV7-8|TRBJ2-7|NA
CASSFYPDGSYEQYF
TGTGCCAGCAGCTTCTATCCCGACGGCTCCTACGAGCAGTACTTC
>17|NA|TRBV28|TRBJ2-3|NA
CASSDPRGGLASDTQYF
TGTGCCAGCAGCGACCCTCGTGGGGGTCTTGCATCAGATACGCAGTATTTT
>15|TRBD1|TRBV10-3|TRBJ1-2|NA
CAIKEGTATFYGYTF
TGTGCCATCAAAGAAGGGACAGCCACCTTCTATGGCTACACCTTC
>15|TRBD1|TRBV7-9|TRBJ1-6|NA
CASSLLQGGNSPLHF
TGTGCCAGCAGCTTACTCCAGGGGGGAAATTCACCCCTCCACTTT
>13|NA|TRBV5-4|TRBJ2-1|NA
CASSLSGDNEQFF
TGTGCCAGCAGCTTATCCGGGGACAATGAGCAGTTCTTC
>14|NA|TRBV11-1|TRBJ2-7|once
CASSSSRGNIEQYF
TGTGCCAGCAGCTCTTCTAGGGGGAATATCGAGCAGTACTTC
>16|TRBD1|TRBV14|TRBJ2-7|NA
CASSQVPGQGSHEQYF
TGTGCCAGCAGCCAAGTCCCGGGACAGGGTAGCCACGAGCAGTACTTC
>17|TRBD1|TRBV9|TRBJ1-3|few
CASSVAGTGIPGNTIYF
TGTGCCAGCAGCGTAGCCGGGACAGGGATCCCTGGAAACACCATATATTTT
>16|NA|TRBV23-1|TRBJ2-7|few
CASSQSGPQATYEQYF
TGCGCCAGCAGTCAATCGGGGCCACAGGCTACCTACGAGCAGTACTTC
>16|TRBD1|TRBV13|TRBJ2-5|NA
CASSSTGAPIRETQYF
TGTGCCAGCAGCTCGACAGGGGCACCCATTCGGGAGACCCAGTACTTC
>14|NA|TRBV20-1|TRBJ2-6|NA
CSASAAWGANVLTF
TGCAGTGCTAGTGCGGCCTGGGGGGCCAACGTCCTGACTTTC